This T cell receptor beta chain originates from a study of cytomegalovirus exposure and HLA in healthy donors. Germline loops: CDR1 SGHVS, CDR2 FNYEAQ. The junction had 13 bases not matched to a gene; V was cut back by 6 bases and J by 7 bases. This CDR3 is 17 amino acids long. Only a few counts were recorded for this clone. Primers for the PCR totalled 60 Vbeta and 13 Jbeta. Clones were read by immunoSEQ multiplex PCR, and TCRdb kept only the in-frame ones, dropping some. The sample holds roughly 150,000 clones, more than 80% seen once. This sequence was found in a male donor in good health and CMV-seronegative. Specimen: PBMCs. This chain uses TRBV7-6 with TRBJ2-3, with 13 bases that match TRBD2. The CDR3 bases are TGTGCCAGCAGTCCCCCGGCTGGGACTAGCGGGGACAATACGCAGTATTTT. Protein product: CASSPPAGTSGDNTQYF.